This T cell receptor beta chain came from a study of shared clonotypes between healthy human individuals. Study context: Per donor, CD8 memory used one plate, CD8 naive used two, CD4 memory used three and CD4 naive used three.

Here immunoSEQ multiplex PCR was the method, and the copy in TCRdb shows in-frame clones only, minus some. The sample lists about 2 million clones, approximately 95% seen once, with 1% to 1.5% in the top ten. The CDR3 covers 18 residues. Germline values: CDR1 SQVTM, CDR2 ANQGSEA. Trimming removed 7 bases from V and 0 bases from J; junction bases left unmatched: 21. Terminally differentiated effector memory CD45RA+ cells were excluded by CCR7 positive selection of CD45RO-negative cells. There were no recent acute infections or vaccinations among the donors, who were healthy HIV-negative adults. Sequenced sample: naive CD8+ T cells sorted from blood. This clonotype originated in a man between 18 and 35 years old in good health. The chain carries TRBV29-1 and TRBJ2-7, with 7 bases that match TRBD2. In DNA form, the CDR3 reads TGCAGCGACCCCTACGGTGGGCGGGAGAATCGTAGCTCCTACGAGCAGTACTTC. Translation gives CSDPYGGRENRSSYEQYF.